This T cell receptor (beta chain) was captured by sequencing in a study of human T cells and chemical hapten exposure. Turning to the study itself: The sensitizer, 2% DPC, was used on roughly 2 cm by roughly 2 cm of upper inner arm skin.

TCRdb reprocessed the RACE reads via MiXCR and lists one record per CDR3 protein. The table has roughly 88,000 distinct CDR3 sequences, 9.6% seen once; the top ten hold roughly 4%. As to time point: pre-sensitization, week 0. Treatment of the sample: therapeutic diphenylcyclopropenone sensitization with weekly scalp DPC. The V gene lost 6 bases and the J gene lost 0 bases, with 9 bases spanning the gap. CDR3 size: 13 residues. CDR1 is SQVTM, CDR2 ANQGSEA, per germline. The sequence was obtained from a woman between 40 and 50 years old with alopecia areata. Some clones in this sample may be carry-over from other donors' samples. The material sequenced was whole blood, taken in connection with sensitization to the hapten diphenylcyclopropenone (DPC). V and J are TRBV29-1 and TRBJ1-3; D call uncertain. CDR3 bases: TGCAGCGTGCGACCTGACTCTGGAAACACCATATATTTT. Translating it yields CSVRPDSGNTIYF.